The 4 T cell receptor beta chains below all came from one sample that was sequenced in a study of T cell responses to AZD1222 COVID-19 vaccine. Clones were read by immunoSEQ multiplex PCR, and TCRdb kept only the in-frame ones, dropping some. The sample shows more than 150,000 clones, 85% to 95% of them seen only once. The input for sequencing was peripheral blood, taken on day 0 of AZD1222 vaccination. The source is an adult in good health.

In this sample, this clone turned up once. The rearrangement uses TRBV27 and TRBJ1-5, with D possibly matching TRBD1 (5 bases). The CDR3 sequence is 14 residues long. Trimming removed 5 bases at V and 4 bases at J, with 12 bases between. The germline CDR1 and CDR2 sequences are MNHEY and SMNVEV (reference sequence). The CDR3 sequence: CASSPQGENQPQHF. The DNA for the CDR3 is TGTGCCAGCAGTCCTCAAGGGGAGAATCAGCCCCAGCATTTT.

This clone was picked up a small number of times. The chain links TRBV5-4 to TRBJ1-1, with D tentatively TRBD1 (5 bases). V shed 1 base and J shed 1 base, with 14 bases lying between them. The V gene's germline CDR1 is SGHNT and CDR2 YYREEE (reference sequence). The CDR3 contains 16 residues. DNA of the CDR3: TGTGCCAGCAGCTTGTCGGTTGGACACGCGAACACTGAAGCTTTCTTT. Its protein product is CASSLSVGHANTEAFF.

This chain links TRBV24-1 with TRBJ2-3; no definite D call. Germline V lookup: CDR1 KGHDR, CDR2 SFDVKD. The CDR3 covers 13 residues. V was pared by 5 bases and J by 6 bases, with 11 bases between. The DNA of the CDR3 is TGTGCCACCAGTGCCCGAGAAAGGGATACGCAGTATTTT. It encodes CATSARERDTQYF.

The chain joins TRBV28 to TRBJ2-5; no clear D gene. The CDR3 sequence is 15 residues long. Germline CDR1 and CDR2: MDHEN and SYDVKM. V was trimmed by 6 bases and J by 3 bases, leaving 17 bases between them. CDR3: CASSPPRVRKETQYF. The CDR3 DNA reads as TGTGCCAGCAGCCCACCACGGGTTCGCAAAGAGACCCAGTACTTC.